This T cell receptor beta chain emerged from a study of neurological immune-mediated disorders (dated by TCRdb to between 2018 and 2021). The study in broad terms: Among the roughly 35 multiple sclerosis patients, roughly 31 had relapsing-remitting MS and 3 had secondary progressive MS. Peripheral blood TCR-beta repertoires from HTLV-I-associated myelopathy (HAM/TSP) patients, multiple sclerosis patients and healthy controls were compared by UMI-based sequencing. Alongside PBMC samples, the set of about 97 TCR-beta libraries contained longitudinal samples, technical triplicates, and paired CD4+ and CD8+ T-cell subsets that had been sorted. The cohort was made up of some 70 subjects, consisting of some 14 HAM/TSP patients, 35 or so multiple sclerosis patients and around 20 healthy controls. What the study reported, not specific to this receptor: Across subjects, expanded clones never shared an identical CDR3 amino acid sequence, which suggests that the TCR-beta repertoires in every group were private. In a phylogenetic analysis, the repertoires of 18 out of 34 MS patients fell into a single cluster of related CDR3 sequences, pointing to a possible signature at the repertoire level. The MS cluster showed no association with clinical or MRI features, and the authors stated that larger cohorts are needed. TCR clonal expansion was highest in HAM/TSP patients and lowest in MS patients, with MS patients falling below even healthy controls.

At least ten counts were recorded for this clonotype. No cognate antigen has been identified for it. Base qualities are not recorded, but no much larger clone differs from it by a single base. For unsorted PBMC libraries, 2 million PBMCs were used after storage in RNAlater at -80 degrees C until RNA extraction. Multiple sclerosis patients were enrolled in a US clinical protocol evaluating disease progression by magnetic resonance imaging. Peripheral blood underwent Ficoll-Hypaque density gradient centrifugation to isolate PBMCs, which were then cryopreserved in liquid nitrogen. cDNA was synthesized by template-switch 5'RACE using a primer with a 10-nucleotide random unique molecular identifier that tagged each TCR transcript. Over 180 million TCR-beta sequences, covering 15-18 subjects, were produced in each sequencing run. The RNeasy kit was used for extraction of total RNA. Using the KAPA Real-time Library Amplification kit, TCR-beta VDJ regions were amplified with primers for the TCR constant region and the 5'RACE anchor. Sample indexes and Illumina adaptors were added in a first PCR, after which library yield was increased in a second PCR. The roughly 650 bp TCR product was size-selected on a 2% E-gel SizeSelection system after Ampure bead purification. Before pooling, library quality was checked on a Bioanalyzer, concentration was measured with Qubit, and libraries were quantified with the Kapa Library Quantification kit. Paired-end 2 x 150 bp sequencing of the libraries was performed on an Illumina HiSeq 2500. To increase sequence diversity, about 25-31% phiX was spiked into each library pool. The original methods were these. Quality-filtered reads were processed with the UMI-based MiGEC pipeline, which removed over 80% of raw TCR sequences during error correction. VDJ genes were aligned to IMGT germline references, and clonotypes were defined by unique CDR3 amino acid sequence plus V-J genes. Clonal expansion, Shannon diversity and CDR3 relatedness were evaluated with VDJtools (CalcPairwiseDistances, ClusterSamples), while phylogenetic trees were built in CLCbio workbench. Using coefficient-of-variation modelling across technical triplicates, the study counted a clone as expanded if it had at least 8 unique UMIs. TCRdb took the public reads, trimmed them with fastp at Q25, ran MiXCR for clone calling and kept in-frame beta chains. Every CDR3 protein is listed once, alongside the most common genes and DNA of its rows. The V and J calls and clone size are TCRdb's, not the authors'. This sample gives 70,000 or so distinct CDR3 sequences in total; 3.2% of them show up just once. The leading ten clones occupy 5.2% of the sample.

V drops 8 bases and J drops 3 bases, leaving 14 bases in between. Including the terminal cysteine and phenylalanine, the CDR3 comprises 13 residues. Only the CDR3 DNA is retained, 39 bases long and in frame from the first base. Based on the germline V gene (reference sequence), the CDR1 and CDR2 sequences are MNHEY and SMNVEV. Material: PBMCs. Recombination connected TRBV27 to TRBJ2-7, with a weak D call of TRBD1 (6 bases match). The sequence was obtained from a woman in her forties or fifties with multiple sclerosis. The DNA sequence is given as TGTGCCAGCCAATCACCAGGGGACTACGAGCAGTACTTC. Translated, it reads CASQSPGDYEQYF.